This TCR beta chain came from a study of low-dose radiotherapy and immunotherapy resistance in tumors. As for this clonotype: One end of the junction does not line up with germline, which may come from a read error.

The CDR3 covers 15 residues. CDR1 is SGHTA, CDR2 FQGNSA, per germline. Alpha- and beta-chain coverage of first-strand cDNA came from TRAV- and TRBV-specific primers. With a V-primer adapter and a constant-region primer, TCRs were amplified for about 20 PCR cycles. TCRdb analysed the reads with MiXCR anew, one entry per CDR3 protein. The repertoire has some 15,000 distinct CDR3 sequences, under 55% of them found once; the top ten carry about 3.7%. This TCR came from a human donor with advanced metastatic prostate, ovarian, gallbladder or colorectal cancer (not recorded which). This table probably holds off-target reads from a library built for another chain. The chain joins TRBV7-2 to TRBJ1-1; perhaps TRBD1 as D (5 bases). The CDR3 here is CDSSLVFGGTTEAFF. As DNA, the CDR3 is TGTGACAGCAGCTTAGTGTTCGGGGGGACCACTGAAGCTTTCTTT.